This T cell receptor beta chain was obtained from a study of regulatory T cells in long-lasting Graves disease. Study context: The criterion for persistent Graves' disease was over 5 years of antithyroid drugs with positive TSH receptor antibodies.

Of note for this clonotype: Antigen unknown.

TCR beta libraries were built with iRepertoire HTBI primers and Arm-PCR of CDR3 regions. Using its own MiXCR run on the multiplex PCR reads, TCRdb lists one record per CDR3 protein. The sample lists some 300,000 distinct CDR3 sequences; under 25% were seen once. General study results and limits: Persistent disease showed a preference for TRBV28, TRBJ1-2 and TRBJ2-5. What was studied was peripheral blood only, and not thyroid tissue.

V was clipped by 7 bases and J by 3 bases; unmatched bases: 8. Germline V gene sequence: CDR1 SQVTM, CDR2 ANQGSEA. This CDR3 has 13 residues. Time point given: persistent/refractory GD, antithyroid drugs over 5 years with positive TRAb. PBMCs were the source of the RNA used for TCR sequencing. Sequenced material: peripheral blood mononuclear cells (PBMCs), taken when the disease was refractory, from a patient treated with antithyroid drugs. The clonotype comes from a female donor with Graves disease. The chain has TRBV29-1 and TRBJ1-1; 7 bases map to TRBD1. In nucleotides, the CDR3 is TGCAGCGGCCGGACAGGTGGGGACACTGAAGCTTTCTTT. Protein sequence: CSGRTGGDTEAFF.